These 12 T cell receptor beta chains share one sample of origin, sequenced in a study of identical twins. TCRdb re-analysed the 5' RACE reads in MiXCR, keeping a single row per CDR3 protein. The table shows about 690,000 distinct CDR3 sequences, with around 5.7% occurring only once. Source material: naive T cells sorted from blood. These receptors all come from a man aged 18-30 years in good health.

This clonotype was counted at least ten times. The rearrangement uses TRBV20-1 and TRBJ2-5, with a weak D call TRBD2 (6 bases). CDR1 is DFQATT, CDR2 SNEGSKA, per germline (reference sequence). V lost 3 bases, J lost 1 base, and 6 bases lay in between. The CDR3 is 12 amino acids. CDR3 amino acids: CSARTSQETQYF. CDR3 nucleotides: TGCAGTGCTAGGACTAGCCAAGAGACCCAGTACTTC.

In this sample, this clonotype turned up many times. The CDR3 DNA reads TGTGCCAGCAGCTCTAGGACAGGTGCGTTATCGGGGGCCAACGTCCTGACTTTC. It specifies CASSSRTGALSGANVLTF. The chain employs TRBV3-1 and TRBJ2-6; 7 bases are a match to TRBD1. V lost 5 bases, J lost 4 bases, and 14 bases stayed unmatched. CDR1 is LGHDT, CDR2 YNNKEL, per germline (reference sequence). This CDR3 region has 18 residues.

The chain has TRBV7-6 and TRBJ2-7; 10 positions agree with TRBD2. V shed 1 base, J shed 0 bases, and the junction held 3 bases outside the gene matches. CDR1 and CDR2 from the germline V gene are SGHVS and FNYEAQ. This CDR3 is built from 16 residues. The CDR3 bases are TGTGCCAGCAGCTTAGAAGCGGGAGGGCCCTCCTACGAGCAGTACTTC. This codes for CASSLEAGGPSYEQYF.

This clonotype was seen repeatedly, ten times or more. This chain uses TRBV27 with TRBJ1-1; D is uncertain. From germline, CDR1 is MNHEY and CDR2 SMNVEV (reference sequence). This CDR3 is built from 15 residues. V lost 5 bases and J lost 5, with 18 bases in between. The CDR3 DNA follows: TGTGCCAGCAGTCCCCCGGACGGGTTGGGGACTGAAGCTTTCTTT. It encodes CASSPPDGLGTEAFF.

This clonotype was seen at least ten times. The CDR3: CSVARRLGNTEAFF. CDR3 DNA sequence: TGCAGCGTCGCTAGGCGGTTAGGGAACACTGAAGCTTTCTTT. V and J are TRBV29-1 and TRBJ1-1, with no clear D. V lost 6 bases to trimming and J lost 1 base, with 15 bases between them. The CDR3 has 14 amino acids. The germline CDR1 and CDR2 sequences are SQVTM and ANQGSEA.

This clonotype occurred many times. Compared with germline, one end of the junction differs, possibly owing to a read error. CDR3 residues: CASSGQGNQPQHF. Written as DNA, the CDR3 is TGTGCCAGCAGCGGACAGGGCAATCAGCCCCAGCATTTT. The V call is TRBV10-2, the J call TRBJ1-5; 7 bases line up with TRBD1. The CDR3 spans 13 residues. Per germline, CDR1 WSHSY and CDR2 SAAADI.

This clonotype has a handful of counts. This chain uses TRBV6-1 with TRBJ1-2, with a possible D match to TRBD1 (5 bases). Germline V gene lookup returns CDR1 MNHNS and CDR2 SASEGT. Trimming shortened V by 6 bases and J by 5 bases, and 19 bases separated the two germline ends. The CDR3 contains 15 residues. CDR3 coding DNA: TGTGCCAGCAGCGCAACCAGACAGCGAAGGTATGGCTACACCTTC. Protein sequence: CASSATRQRRYGYTF.

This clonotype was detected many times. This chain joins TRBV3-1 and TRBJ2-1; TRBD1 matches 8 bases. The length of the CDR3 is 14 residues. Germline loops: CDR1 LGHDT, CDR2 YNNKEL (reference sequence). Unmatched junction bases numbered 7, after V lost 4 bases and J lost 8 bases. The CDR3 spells CASSRRGLTHEQFF. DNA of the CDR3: TGTGCCAGCAGCCGCAGGGGGCTAACTCATGAGCAGTTCTTC.

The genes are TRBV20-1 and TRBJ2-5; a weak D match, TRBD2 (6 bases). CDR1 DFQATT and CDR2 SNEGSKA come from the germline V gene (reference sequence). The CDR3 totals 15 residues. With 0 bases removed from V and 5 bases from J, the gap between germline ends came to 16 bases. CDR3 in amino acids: CSARDPPGRRETQYF. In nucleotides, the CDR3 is TGCAGTGCTAGAGATCCGCCGGGGAGGAGGGAGACCCAGTACTTC.

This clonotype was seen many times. The CDR3 reads CASSLGVYYEQYF. The CDR3 DNA reads as TGTGCCAGCAGCTTAGGGGTGTACTACGAGCAGTACTTC. The chain joins TRBV7-9 to TRBJ2-7, with no clear D. Germline CDR1 reads SEHNR; CDR2 reads FQNEAQ (reference sequence). V dropped 1 base and J dropped 3 bases, with 7 bases sitting between them. The CDR3 is made up of 13 amino acids. Together with reference TRBV7-9 and TRBJ2-7, the CDR3 gives the full variable domain: DTGVSQNPRHKITKRGQNVTFRCDPISEHNRLYWYRQTLGQGPEFLTYFQNEAQLEKSRLLSDRFSAERPKGSFSTLEIQRTEQGDSAMYLCASSLGVYYEQYFGPGTRLTVT.

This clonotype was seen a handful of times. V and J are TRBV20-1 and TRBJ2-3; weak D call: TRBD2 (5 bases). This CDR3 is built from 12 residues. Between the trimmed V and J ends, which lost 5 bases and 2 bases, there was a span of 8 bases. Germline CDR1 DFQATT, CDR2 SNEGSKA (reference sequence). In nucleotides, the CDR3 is TGCAGTGCTGCGGGTCACACAGATACGCAGTATTTT. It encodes CSAAGHTDTQYF.

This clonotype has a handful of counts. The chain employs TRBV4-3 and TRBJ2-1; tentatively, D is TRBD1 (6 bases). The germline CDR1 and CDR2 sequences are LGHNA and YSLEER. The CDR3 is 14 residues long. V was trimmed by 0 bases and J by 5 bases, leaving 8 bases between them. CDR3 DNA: TGCGCCAGCAGCCAAGACAGGGGCCACAATGAGCAGTTCTTC. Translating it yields CASSQDRGHNEQFF.